This TCR beta chain was sequenced during a study of identifying expanded T cells in peripheral blood. The CDR3 has 13 amino acids. Trimming took 5 bases from V and 4 from J, leaving 13 bases between them. Germline CDR1 reads SGHTS; CDR2 reads YDEGEE. Profiled with immunoSEQ multiplex PCR; TCRdb holds only in-frame clones, not every one. The sample yields 120,000 or so clones, more than 80% seen once. This TCR derives from a person between 18 and 69 years old in good health. The sequenced sample was blood. The genes are TRBV5-8 and TRBJ2-7; the D call may be TRBD1 or TRBD2 (5 bases each). The CDR3 spells CASRGRDDYEQYF. The CDR3 nucleotides are TGTGCCAGCAGGGGACGAGACGATTACGAGCAGTACTTC.